The clone carrying this T cell receptor beta chain was seen more than once but under ten times. The record originates from a study of blood T cell repertoires in COVID-19. Study-level background: T cells, B-cell-depleted T cells, or PBMCs provided the cDNA or gDNA that served as material.

Original handling: Estimation of nucleated cell counts was performed using reference gene primer amplification. Produced via immunoSEQ multiplex PCR; TCRdb's table is partial and in-frame only. Clone size and the V and J calls come from that table; the DNA yielded D and trimming. The data contain approximately 110,000 clones, less than 85% of them singletons. The clonotype originates from a woman aged 55-70 years with acute or convalescent COVID-19. Specimen: peripheral blood.

The CDR3 coding sequence is TGTGCCAGCAGTTACTCGTCTCACAGGCCGACTGAAGCTTTCTTT. This translates into CASSYSSHRPTEAFF. The chain couples TRBV6-2 or TRBV6-3 to TRBJ1-1; a possible D gene is TRBD1 (5 bases). V lost 0 bases to trimming and J lost 5 bases, with 13 bases between them. The CDR3 extends over 15 amino acids. Germline V lookup: CDR1 MNHEY, CDR2 SVGEGT.